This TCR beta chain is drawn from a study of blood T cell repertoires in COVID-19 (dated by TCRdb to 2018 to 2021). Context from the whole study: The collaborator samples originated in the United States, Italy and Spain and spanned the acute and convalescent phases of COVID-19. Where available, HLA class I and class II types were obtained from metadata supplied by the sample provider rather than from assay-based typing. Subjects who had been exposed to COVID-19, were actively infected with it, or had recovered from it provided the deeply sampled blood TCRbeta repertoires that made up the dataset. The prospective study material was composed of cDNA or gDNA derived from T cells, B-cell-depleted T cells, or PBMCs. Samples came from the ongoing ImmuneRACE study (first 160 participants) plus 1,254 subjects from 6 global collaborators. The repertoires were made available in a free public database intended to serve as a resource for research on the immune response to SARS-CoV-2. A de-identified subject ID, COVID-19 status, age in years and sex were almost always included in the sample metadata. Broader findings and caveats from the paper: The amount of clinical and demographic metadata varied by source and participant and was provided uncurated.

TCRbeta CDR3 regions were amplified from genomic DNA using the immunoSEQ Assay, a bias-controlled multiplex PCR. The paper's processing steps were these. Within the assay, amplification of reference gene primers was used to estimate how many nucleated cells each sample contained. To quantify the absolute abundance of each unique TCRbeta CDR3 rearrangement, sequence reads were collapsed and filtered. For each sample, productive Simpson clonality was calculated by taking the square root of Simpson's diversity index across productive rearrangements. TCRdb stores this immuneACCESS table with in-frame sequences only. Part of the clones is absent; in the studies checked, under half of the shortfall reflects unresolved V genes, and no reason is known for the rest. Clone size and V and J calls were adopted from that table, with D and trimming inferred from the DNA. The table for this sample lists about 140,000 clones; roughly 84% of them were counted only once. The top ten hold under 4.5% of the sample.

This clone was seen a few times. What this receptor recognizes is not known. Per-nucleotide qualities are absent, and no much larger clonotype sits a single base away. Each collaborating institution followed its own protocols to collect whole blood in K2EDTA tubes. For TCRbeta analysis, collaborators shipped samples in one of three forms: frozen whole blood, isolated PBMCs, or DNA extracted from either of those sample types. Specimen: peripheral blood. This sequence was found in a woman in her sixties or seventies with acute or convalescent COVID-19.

The CDR3: CASPNALADYTDTQYF. Here is the DNA: TGTGCCAGCCCGAACGCCCTAGCGGACTACACAGATACGCAGTATTTT. The chain joins TRBV5-8 to TRBJ2-3; 7 bases in the junction line up with TRBD2. The junction shows trimming of 7 bases on V and 2 bases on J, and the gene matches do not reach 13 bases of it. Reading the germline V gene gives CDR1 SGHTS and CDR2 YDEGEE. From cysteine to phenylalanine, the CDR3 is 16 amino acids long. Only CDR3 DNA remains: 48 bases, in frame from the first base.